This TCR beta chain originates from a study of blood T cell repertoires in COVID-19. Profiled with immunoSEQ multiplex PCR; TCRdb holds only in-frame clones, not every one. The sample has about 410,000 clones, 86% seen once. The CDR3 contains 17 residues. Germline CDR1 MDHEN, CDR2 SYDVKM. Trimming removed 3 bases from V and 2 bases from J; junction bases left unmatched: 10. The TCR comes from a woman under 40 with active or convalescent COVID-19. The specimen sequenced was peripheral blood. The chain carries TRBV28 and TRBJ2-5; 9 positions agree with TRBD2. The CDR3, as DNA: TGTGCCAGCAGTTTTAGATCTAGCGGGGCCTCTCAAGAGACCCAGTACTTC. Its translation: CASSFRSSGASQETQYF.